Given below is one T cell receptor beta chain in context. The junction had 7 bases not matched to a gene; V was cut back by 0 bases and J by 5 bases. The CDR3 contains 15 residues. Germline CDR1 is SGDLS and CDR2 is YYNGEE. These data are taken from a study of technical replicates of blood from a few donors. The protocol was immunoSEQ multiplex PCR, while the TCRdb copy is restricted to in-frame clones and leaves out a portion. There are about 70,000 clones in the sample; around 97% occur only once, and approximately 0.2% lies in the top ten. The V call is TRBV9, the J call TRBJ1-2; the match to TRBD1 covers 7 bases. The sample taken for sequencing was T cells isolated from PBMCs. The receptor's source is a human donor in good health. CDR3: CASSVGGTENYGYTF. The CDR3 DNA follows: TGTGCCAGCAGCGTAGGAGGGACAGAAAATTATGGCTACACCTTC.